The 13 T cell receptor beta chains given below trace back to one sample, sequenced in a study of OX40 agonist ivuxolimab in advanced cancers. Only in-frame clones appear in the TCRdb table, and some are missing; sequencing was by immunoSEQ multiplex PCR. The table has some 43,000 clones, around 86% seen once. Here the sequenced sample was CD4+ or CD8+ T cells sorted from blood, taken in a trial of the OX40 agonist ivuxolimab. Receptors were obtained from an adult with an advanced solid tumor such as melanoma, head and neck, liver or kidney cancer.

The gene calls are TRBV11-2 and TRBJ1-1; D is uncertain. Germline assignment: CDR1 SGHAT and CDR2 FQNNGV. This CDR3 spans 14 amino acids. The ends were cut back, 3 bases at V and 0 bases at J, with 8 bases in the middle. In DNA form, the CDR3 reads TGTGCCAGCAGCTTCGGCGGGGTGAACACTGAAGCTTTCTTT. The encoded protein is CASSFGGVNTEAFF.

This chain links TRBV9 with TRBJ2-3; D unresolved. Germline V gene data show CDR1 as SGDLS and CDR2 as YYNGEE. The CDR3 loop spans 12 amino acids. Deletions cut 4 bases from V and 6 bases from J, with 9 bases between. The CDR3 DNA reads TGTGCCAGCAGCTCGCTGGGGGATACGCAGTATTTT. It translates to CASSSLGDTQYF.

The rearrangement joins TRBV11-2 to TRBJ2-3; D not resolved. The CDR3 consists of 15 residues. Looked up from germline, CDR1 is SGHAT and CDR2 is FQNNGV. The V gene lost 1 base and the J gene lost 2 bases, with 10 bases spanning the gap. The CDR3 here is CASSLGHRFTDTQYF. DNA for the CDR3: TGTGCCAGCAGCTTAGGACATCGTTTCACAGATACGCAGTATTTT.

The rearrangement joins TRBV19 to TRBJ1-2; TRBD1 matches at 7 bases. CDR1 and CDR2 (germline): LNHDA, SQIVND (reference sequence). This CDR3 region has 15 residues. Trimming removed 3 bases from V and 7 bases from J; junction bases left unmatched: 11. The CDR3 DNA sequence: TGTGCCAGTAGTATCCAAAGGGGGCCGCCCTCTGGCTACACCTTC. This sequence encodes CASSIQRGPPSGYTF.

This chain uses TRBV6-5 with TRBJ2-1, with 9 bases lining up with TRBD2. The germline gives CDR1 MNHEY, CDR2 SVGAGI. V trimming: 6 bases; J trimming: 9 bases; junction bases outside the gene matches: 6. CDR3 length: 13 residues. CDR3 nucleotides: TGTGCCAGCAGACGCGGGGGGGCCGGTGAGCAGTTCTTC. Amino acids: CASRRGGAGEQFF.

This clone has just one count. The V and J genes are TRBV19 and TRBJ1-1; possibly TRBD1 for D (6 bases). This CDR3 spans 14 amino acids. Looked up from germline, CDR1 is LNHDA and CDR2 is SQIVND (reference sequence). The V gene lost 1 base and the J gene lost 3 bases, with 9 bases spanning the gap. As DNA, the CDR3 is TGTGCCAGTAGTATAGTAGGGGGGTACACTGAAGCTTTCTTT. This codes for CASSIVGGYTEAFF.

The chain recombines TRBV4-1 with TRBJ2-5; D is uncertain. Per the germline V gene, CDR1 is MGHRA and CDR2 is YSYEKL. Trimming stripped 1 base from V and 2 bases from J, with 2 bases between. CDR3 length: 12 residues. The CDR3 DNA reads as TGCGCCAGCAGCCAAGGGCAAGAGACCCAGTACTTC. It yields the protein CASSQGQETQYF.

The chain carries TRBV14 and TRBJ2-3; D not resolved. The V and J ends lost 4 bases and 6 bases respectively, with 23 bases between them. Germline V gives CDR1 SGHDN, CDR2 FVKESK. There are 17 residues in the CDR3. CDR3 bases: TGTGCCAGCAGCCCTCGGTTGCGCAACATCTTCACGGATACGCAGTATTTT. Translating gives CASSPRLRNIFTDTQYF.

The chain couples TRBV27 to TRBJ1-2, with D possibly being TRBD1 (6 bases). The V gene lost 5 bases and the J gene lost 6 bases, with 19 bases spanning the gap. This CDR3 is 15 amino acids long. CDR1 and CDR2 (germline): MNHEY, SMNVEV (reference sequence). The CDR3 DNA reads TGTGCCAGCAGTCCCGGCCTTGGGGGCCTACATGGCTACACCTTC. Translation gives CASSPGLGGLHGYTF.

This clone is a singleton in its sample. The CDR3 region is CASSLEGTGDEQYV. CDR3 nucleotide sequence: TGTGCCAGCAGCTTAGAGGGGACAGGGGACGAGCAGTACGTC. The V and J genes are TRBV7-9 and TRBJ2-7; the match to TRBD1 covers 10 bases. This CDR3 has 14 amino acids. The V gene's germline CDR1 is SEHNR and CDR2 FQNEAQ (reference sequence). V lost 1 base and J lost 5; bases outside the gene matches: 2.

This clone was seen a single time. V and J are TRBV7-3 and TRBJ2-2; D not certain. The CDR3 has 13 residues. Trimming removed 2 bases at V and 6 bases at J, with 7 bases between. Germline CDR1 is SGHTA and CDR2 is FQGTGA. The CDR3 sequence: CASSLVGSGELFF. In DNA, the CDR3 is TGTGCCAGCAGCTTAGTAGGCTCCGGGGAGCTGTTTTTT.

The chain couples TRBV7-9 to TRBJ2-7; 7 bases fit TRBD1. The CDR3 is 13 residues long. Trimming at V came to 1 base and at J to 4 bases, leaving 1 base not matched to a gene. CDR1 and CDR2 from the germline V gene are SEHNR and FQNEAQ (reference sequence). The CDR3 nucleotides are TGTGCCAGCAGCTTAGAGGGGGCATACGAGCAGTACGTC. Translation: CASSLEGAYEQYV.

V gene TRBV4-1 combines with J gene TRBJ2-1; D gene unclear. Germline V CDR1 and CDR2: MGHRA, YSYEKL. Trimming left V 4 bases short and J 1 base short, with 14 bases between. The CDR3 runs 16 residues. The CDR3 loop reads CASSPLAGPSYNEQFF. The CDR3 DNA follows: TGCGCCAGCAGCCCCTTGGCAGGCCCTTCCTACAATGAGCAGTTCTTC.